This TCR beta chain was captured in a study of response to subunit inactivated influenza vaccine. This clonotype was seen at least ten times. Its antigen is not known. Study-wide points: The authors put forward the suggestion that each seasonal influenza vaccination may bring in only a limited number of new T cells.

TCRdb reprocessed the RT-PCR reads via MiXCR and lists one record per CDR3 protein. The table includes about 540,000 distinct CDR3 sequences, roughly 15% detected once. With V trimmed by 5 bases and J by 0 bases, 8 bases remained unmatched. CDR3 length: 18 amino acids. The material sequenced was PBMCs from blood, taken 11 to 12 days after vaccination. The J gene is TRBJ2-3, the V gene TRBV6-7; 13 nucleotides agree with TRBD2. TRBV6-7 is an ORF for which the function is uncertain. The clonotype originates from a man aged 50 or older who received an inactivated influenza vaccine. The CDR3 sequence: CASSHGLAGATSTDTQYF. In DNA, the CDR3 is TGTGCCAGCAGTCACGGACTAGCGGGGGCTACTAGCACAGATACGCAGTATTTT.